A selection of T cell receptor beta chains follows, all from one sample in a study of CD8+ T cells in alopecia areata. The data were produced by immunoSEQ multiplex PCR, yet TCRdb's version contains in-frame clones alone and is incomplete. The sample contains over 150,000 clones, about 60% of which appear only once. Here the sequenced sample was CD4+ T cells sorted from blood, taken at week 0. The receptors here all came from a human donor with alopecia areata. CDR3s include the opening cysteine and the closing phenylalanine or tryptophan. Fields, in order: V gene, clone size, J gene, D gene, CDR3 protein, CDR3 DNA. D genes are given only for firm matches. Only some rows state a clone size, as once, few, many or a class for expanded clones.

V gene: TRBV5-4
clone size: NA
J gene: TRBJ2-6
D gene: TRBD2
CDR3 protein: CASSFPSGGAGANVLTF
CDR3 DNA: TGTGCCAGCAGCTTTCCGAGCGGGGGGGCTGGGGCCAACGTCCTGACTTTC

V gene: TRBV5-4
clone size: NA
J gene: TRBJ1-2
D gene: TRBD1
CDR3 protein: CASSRQGSGNYGYTF
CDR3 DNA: TGTGCCAGCAGCCGACAGGGCTCGGGGAACTATGGCTACACCTTC

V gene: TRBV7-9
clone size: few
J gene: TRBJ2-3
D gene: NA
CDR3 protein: CASSLWAGSSTDTQYF
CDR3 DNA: TGTGCCAGCAGCTTATGGGCGGGTTCTAGCACAGATACGCAGTATTTT

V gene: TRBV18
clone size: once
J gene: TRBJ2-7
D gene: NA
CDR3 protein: CASSPAQLTYEQYF
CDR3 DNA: TGTGCCAGCTCACCAGCACAACTCACCTACGAGCAGTACTTC

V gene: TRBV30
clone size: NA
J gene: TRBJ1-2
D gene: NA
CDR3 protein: CAWIPEGYGYTF
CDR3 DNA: TGTGCCTGGATTCCGGAGGGATATGGCTACACCTTC

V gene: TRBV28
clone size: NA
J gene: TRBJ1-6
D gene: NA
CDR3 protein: CATWTVLYNSPLHF
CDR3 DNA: TGTGCCACCTGGACAGTACTCTATAATTCACCCCTCCACTTT

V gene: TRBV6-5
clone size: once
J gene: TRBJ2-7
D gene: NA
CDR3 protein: CASRATTGSYEQYF
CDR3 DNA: TGTGCCAGCAGGGCTACTACCGGAAGCTACGAGCAGTACTTC

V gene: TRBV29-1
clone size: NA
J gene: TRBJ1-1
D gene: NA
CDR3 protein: CSVEGQRVNTEAFF
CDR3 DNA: TGCAGCGTTGAAGGGCAGCGAGTGAACACTGAAGCTTTCTTT

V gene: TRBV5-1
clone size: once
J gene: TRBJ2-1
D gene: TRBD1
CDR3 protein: CASSFRPGQGGSEQFF
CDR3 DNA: TGCGCCAGCAGCTTCCGACCGGGACAGGGGGGTTCTGAGCAGTTCTTC

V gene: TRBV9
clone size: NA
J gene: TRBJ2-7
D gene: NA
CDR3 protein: CASSVAPKTGEQYF
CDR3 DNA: TGTGCCAGCAGCGTAGCCCCCAAAACGGGCGAGCAGTACTTC

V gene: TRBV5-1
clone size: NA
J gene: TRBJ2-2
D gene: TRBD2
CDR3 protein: CASSLKAGGANTGELFF
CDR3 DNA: TGCGCCAGCAGCTTGAAAGCGGGGGGCGCGAACACCGGGGAGCTGTTTTTT

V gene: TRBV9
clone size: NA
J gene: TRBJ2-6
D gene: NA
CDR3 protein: CASSVATAASGANVLTF
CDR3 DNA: TGTGCCAGCAGCGTAGCTACGGCCGCTTCTGGGGCCAACGTCCTGACTTTC

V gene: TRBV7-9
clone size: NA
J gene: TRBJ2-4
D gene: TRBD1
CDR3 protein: CASSLDRGRNIQYF
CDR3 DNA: TGTGCCAGCAGCTTGGACAGGGGTAGGAACATTCAGTACTTC

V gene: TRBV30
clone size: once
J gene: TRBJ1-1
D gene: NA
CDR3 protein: CAWSRQQGTEAFF
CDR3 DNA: TGTGCCTGGAGTCGTCAGCAGGGAACTGAAGCTTTCTTT